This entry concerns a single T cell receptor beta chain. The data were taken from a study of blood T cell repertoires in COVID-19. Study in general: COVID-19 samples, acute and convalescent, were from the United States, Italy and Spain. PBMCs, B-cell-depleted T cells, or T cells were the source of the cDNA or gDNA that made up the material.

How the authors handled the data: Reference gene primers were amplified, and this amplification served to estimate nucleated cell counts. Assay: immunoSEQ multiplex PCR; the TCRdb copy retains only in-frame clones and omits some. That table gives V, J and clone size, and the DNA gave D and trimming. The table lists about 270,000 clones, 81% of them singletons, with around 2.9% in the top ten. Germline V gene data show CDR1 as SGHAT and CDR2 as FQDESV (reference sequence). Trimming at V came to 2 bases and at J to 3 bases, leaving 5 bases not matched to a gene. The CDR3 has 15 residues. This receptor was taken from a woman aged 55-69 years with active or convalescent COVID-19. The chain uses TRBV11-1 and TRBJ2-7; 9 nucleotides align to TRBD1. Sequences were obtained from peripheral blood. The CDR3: CASSLNRGPHYEQYF. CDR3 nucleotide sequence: TGTGCCAGCAGCTTAAACAGGGGGCCCCACTACGAGCAGTACTTC.